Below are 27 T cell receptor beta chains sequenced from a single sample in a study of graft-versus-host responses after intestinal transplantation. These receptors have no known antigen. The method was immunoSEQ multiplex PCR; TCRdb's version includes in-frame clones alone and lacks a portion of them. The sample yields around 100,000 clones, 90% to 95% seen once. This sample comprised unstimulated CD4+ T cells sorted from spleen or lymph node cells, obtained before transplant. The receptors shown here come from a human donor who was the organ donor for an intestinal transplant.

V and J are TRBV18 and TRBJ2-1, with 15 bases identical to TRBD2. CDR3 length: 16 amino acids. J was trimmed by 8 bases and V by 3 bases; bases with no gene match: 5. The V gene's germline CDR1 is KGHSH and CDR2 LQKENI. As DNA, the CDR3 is TGTGCCAGCTCACCCCGGACTAGCGGGGGGGGAGATGAGCAGTTCTTC. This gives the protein CASSPRTSGGGDEQFF.

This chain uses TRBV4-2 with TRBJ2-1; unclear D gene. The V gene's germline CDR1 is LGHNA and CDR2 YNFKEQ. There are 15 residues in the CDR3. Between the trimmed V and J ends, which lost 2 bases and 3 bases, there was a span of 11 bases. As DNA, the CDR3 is TGTGCCAGCAGCCAATACTCTTTTTTCTACAATGAGCAGTTCTTC. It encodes CASSQYSFFYNEQFF.

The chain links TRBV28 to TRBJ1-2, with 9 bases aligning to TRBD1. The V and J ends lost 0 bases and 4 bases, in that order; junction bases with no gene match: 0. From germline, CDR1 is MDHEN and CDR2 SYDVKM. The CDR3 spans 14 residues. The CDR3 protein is CASSLWTGGYGYTF. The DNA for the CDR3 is TGTGCCAGCAGTTTATGGACAGGGGGCTATGGCTACACCTTC.

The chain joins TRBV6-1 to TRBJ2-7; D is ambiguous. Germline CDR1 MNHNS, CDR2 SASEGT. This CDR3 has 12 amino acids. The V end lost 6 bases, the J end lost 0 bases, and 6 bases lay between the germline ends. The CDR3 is CASSRRSYEQYF. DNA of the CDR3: TGTGCCAGCAGCCGTCGCTCCTACGAGCAGTACTTC.

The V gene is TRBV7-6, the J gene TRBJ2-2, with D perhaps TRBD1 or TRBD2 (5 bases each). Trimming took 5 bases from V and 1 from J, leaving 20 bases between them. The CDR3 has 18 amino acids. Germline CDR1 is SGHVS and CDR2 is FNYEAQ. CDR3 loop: CASSPIGSGTLNTGELFF. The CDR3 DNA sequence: TGTGCCAGCAGCCCCATAGGGTCAGGGACCCTGAACACCGGGGAGCTGTTTTTT.

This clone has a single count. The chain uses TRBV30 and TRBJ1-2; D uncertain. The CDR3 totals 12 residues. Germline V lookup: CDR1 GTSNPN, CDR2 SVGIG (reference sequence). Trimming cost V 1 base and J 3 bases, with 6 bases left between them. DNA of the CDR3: TGTGCCTGGAGTGAGGCCTACTATGGCTACACCTTC. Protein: CAWSEAYYGYTF.

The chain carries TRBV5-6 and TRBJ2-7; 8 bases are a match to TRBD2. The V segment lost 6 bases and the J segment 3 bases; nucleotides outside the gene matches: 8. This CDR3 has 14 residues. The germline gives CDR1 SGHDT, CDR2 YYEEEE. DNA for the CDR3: TGTGCCAGCATGTCTATAGCGGGACGCTACGAGCAGTACTTC. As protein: CASMSIAGRYEQYF.

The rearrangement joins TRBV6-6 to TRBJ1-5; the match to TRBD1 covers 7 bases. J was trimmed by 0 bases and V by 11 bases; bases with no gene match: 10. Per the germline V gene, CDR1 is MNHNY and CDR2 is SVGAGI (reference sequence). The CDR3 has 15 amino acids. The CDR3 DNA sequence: TGTGCCGCAGGAGACAGGGACCATAGCAATCAGCCCCAGCATTTT. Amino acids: CAAGDRDHSNQPQHF.

The CDR3 coding sequence is TGCGCCAGCAGCTCCGGGACGCCTATCTACGAGCAGTACTTC. It specifies CASSSGTPIYEQYF. The V and J genes are TRBV5-1 and TRBJ2-7; either TRBD1 or TRBD2 may supply D (5 bases each). The V end was cut by 3 bases, the J end by 3 bases, with 13 bases between. Per germline, CDR1 SGHRS and CDR2 YFSETQ. The CDR3 loop spans 14 amino acids.

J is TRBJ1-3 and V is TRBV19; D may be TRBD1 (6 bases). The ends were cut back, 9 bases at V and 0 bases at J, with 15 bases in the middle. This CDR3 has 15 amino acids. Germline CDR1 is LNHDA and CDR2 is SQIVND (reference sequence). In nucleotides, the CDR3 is TGTGCCAGCCGGCTCGACAGGTTCTCTGGAAACACCATATATTTT. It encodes CASRLDRFSGNTIYF.

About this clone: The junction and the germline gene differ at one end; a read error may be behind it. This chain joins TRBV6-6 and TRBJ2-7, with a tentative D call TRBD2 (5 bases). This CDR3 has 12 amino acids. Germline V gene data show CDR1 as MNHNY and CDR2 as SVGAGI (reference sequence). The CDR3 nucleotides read TGTGCCAGCAGGTCTAGCTCCCACGAGCAGTACTTC. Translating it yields CASRSSSHEQYF.

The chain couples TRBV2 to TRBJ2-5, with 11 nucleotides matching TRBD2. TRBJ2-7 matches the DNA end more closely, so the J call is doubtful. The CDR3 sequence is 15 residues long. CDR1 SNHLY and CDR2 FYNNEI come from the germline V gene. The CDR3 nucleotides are TGTGCCAGCAGGAGAGGGACTAGCGGATTCTACGAGCAGTACTTC. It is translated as CASRRGTSGFYEQYF.

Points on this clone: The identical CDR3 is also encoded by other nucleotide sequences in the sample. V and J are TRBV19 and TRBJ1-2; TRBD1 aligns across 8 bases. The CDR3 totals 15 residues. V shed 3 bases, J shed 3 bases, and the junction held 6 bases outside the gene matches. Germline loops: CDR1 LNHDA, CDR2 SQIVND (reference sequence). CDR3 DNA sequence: TGTGCCAGTAGTATTAGGGACAGGATCGACTATGGCTACACCTTC. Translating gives CASSIRDRIDYGYTF.

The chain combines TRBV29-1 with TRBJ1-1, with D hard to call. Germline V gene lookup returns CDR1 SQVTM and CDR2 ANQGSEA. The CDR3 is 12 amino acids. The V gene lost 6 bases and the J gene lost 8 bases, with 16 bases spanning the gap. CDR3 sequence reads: CSVHGSSLEAFF. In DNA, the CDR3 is TGCAGCGTACACGGCAGTTCCCTAGAAGCTTTCTTT.

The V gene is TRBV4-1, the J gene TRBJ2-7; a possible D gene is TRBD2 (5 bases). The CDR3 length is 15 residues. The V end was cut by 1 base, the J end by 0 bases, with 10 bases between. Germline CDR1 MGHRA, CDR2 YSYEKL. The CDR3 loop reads CASSQGVSVSYEQYF. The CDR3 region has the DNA TGCGCCAGCAGCCAAGGGGTTAGCGTCTCCTACGAGCAGTACTTC.

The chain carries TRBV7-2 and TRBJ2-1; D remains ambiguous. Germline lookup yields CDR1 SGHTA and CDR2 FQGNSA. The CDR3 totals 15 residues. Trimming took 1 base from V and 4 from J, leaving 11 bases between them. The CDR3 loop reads CASSLEGSLYNEQFF. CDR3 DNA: TGTGCCAGCAGCTTAGAGGGCAGCCTATACAATGAGCAGTTCTTC.

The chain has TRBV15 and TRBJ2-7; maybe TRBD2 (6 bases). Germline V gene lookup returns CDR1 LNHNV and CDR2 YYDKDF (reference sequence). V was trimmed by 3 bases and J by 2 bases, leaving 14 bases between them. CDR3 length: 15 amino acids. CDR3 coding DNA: TGTGCCACCAGCAGGGACCCGGGGGACCCCTACGAGCAGTACTTC. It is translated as CATSRDPGDPYEQYF.

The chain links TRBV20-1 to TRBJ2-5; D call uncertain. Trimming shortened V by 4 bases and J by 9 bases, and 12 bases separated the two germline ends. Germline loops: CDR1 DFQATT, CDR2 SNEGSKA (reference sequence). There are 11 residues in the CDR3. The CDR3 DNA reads TGCAGTGCTAACCGGAGAGTGGCCCAGTACTTC. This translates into CSANRRVAQYF.

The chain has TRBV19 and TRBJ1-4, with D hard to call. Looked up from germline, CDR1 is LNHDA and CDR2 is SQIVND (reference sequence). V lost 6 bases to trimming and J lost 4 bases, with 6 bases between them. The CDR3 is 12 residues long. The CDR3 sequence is CASRWGNEKLFF. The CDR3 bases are TGTGCCAGTAGATGGGGTAATGAAAAACTGTTTTTT.

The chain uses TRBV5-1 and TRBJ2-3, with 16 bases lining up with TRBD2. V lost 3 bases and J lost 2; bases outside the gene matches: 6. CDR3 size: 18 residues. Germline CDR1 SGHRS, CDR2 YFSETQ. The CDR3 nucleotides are TGCGCCAGCAGCTACCCGGGACTAGCGGGAGGGCCCACAGATACGCAGTATTTT. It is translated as CASSYPGLAGGPTDTQYF.

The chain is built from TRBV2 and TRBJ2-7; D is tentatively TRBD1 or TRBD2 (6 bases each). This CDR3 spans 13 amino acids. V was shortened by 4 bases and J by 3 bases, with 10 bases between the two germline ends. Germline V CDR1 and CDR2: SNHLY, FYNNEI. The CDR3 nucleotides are TGTGCCAGCAGTGCAGGGGAGGTCTACGAGCAGTACTTC. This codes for CASSAGEVYEQYF.

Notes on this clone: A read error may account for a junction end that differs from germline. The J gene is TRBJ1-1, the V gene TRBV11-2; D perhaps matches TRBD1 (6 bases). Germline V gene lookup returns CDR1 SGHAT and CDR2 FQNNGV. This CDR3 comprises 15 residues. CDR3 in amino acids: CASGLAGALDTEAFF. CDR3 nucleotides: TGTGCCAGCGGCTTAGCGGGGGCGCTGGACACTGAAGCTTTCTTT.

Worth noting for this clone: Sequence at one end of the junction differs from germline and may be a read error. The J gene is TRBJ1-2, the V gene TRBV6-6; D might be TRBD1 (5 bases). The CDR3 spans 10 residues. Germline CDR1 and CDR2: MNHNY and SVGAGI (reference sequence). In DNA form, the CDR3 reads TGTGCCAGCAGAGGAACCGGGACCCACTTC. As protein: CASRGTGTHF.

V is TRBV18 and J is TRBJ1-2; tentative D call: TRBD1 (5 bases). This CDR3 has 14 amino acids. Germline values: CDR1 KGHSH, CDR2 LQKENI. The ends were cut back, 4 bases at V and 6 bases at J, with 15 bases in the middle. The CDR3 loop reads CASSLGHQVDGYTF. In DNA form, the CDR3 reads TGTGCCAGCTCACTTGGACACCAAGTTGATGGCTACACCTTC.

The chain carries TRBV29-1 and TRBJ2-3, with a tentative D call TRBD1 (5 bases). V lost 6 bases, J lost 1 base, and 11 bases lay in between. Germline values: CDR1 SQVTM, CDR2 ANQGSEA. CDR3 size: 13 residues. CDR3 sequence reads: CSVALGGTDTQYF. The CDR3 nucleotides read TGCAGCGTCGCCTTAGGGGGCACAGATACGCAGTATTTT.

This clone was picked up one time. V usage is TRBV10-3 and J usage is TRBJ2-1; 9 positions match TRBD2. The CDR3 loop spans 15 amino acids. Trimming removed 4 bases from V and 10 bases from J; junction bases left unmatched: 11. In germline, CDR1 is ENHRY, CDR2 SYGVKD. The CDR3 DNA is TGTGCCATCAGTGGAAGGACTAGCGCCCTTTTGGAGCAGTTCTTC. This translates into CAISGRTSALLEQFF.

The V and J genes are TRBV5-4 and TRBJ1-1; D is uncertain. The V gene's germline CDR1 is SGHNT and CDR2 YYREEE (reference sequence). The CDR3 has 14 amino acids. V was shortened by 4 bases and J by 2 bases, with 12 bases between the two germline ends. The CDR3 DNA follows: TGTGCCAGCAGCCCTATGTCAGTAAACACTGAAGCTTTCTTT. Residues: CASSPMSVNTEAFF.